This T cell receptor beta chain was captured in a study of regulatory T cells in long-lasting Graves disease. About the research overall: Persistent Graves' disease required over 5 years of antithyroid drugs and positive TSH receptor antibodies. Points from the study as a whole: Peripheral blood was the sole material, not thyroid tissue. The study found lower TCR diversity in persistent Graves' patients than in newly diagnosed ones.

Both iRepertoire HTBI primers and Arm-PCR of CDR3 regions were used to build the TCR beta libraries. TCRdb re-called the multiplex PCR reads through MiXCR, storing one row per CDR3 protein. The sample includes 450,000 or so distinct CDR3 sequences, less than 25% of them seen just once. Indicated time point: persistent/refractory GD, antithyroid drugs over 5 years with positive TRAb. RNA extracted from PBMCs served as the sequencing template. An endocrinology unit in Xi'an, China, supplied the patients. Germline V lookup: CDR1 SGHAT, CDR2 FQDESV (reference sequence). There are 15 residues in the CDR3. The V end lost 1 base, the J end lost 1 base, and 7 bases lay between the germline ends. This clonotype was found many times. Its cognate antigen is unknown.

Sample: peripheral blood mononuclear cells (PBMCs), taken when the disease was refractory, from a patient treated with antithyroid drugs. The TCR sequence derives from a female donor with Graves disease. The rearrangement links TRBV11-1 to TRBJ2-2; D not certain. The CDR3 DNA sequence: TGTGCCAGCAGCTTAGTAGTCGGGAACACCGGGGAGCTGTTTTTT. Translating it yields CASSLVVGNTGELFF.